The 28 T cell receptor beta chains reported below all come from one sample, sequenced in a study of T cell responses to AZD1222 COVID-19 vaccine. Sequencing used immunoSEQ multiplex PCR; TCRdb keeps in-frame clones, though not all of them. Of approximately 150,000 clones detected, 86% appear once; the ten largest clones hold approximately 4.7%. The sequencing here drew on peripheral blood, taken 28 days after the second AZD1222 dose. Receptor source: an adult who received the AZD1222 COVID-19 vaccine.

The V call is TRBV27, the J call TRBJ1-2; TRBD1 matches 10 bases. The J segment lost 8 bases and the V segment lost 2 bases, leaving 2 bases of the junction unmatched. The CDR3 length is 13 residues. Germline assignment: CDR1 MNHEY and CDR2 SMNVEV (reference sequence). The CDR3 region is CASSLGTGAGYTF. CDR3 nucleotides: TGTGCCAGCAGTTTAGGGACAGGGGCGGGCTACACCTTC.

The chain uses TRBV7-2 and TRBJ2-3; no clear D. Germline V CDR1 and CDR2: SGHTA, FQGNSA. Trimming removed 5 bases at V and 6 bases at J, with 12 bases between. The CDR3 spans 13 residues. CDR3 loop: CASSPFQADTQYF. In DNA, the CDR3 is TGTGCCAGCAGCCCCTTCCAGGCGGATACGCAGTATTTT. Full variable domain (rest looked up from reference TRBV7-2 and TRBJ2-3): GAGVSQSPSNKVTEKGKDVELRCDPISGHTALYWYRQSLGQGLEFLIYFQGNSAPDKSGLPSDRFSAERTGGSVSTLTIQRTQQEDSAVYLCASSPFQADTQYFGPGTRLTVL.

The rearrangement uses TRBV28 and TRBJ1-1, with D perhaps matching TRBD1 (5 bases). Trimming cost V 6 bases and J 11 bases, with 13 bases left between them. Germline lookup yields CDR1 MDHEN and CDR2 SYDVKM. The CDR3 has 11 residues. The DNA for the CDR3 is TGTGCCAGCAGCACCAACTGGGGGGCTTTCTTT. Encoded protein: CASSTNWGAFF.

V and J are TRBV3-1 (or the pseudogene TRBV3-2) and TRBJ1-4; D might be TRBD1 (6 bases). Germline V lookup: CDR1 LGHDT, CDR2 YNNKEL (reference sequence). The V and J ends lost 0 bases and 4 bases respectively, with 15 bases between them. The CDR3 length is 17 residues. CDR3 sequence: CASSQDGTGMDNEKLFF. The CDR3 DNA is TGTGCCAGCAGCCAAGATGGAACAGGGATGGATAATGAAAAACTGTTTTTT.

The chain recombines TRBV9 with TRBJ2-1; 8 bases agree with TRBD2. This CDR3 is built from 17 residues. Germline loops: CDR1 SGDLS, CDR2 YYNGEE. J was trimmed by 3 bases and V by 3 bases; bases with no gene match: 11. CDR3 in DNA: TGTGCCAGCAGCGCTTTAAGAGGTAGCGGGAACTACAATGAGCAGTTCTTC. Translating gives CASSALRGSGNYNEQFF.

The CDR3 nucleotides are TGTGCCAGCTCACCACCGAGGTCAGACAGTCCTAATTCACCCCTCCACTTT. Protein product: CASSPPRSDSPNSPLHF. The rearrangement uses TRBV18 and TRBJ1-6; a possible D gene is TRBD1 (5 bases). The CDR3 runs to 17 residues. V was shortened by 0 bases and J by 6 bases, with 15 bases between the two germline ends. From germline, CDR1 is KGHSH and CDR2 LQKENI.

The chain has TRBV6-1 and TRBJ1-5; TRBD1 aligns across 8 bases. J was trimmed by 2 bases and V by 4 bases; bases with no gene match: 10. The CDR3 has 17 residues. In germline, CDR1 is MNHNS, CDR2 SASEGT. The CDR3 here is CASSVSLRGQGNQPQHF. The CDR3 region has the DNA TGTGCCAGCAGTGTCTCTTTAAGGGGACAGGGCAATCAGCCCCAGCATTTT.

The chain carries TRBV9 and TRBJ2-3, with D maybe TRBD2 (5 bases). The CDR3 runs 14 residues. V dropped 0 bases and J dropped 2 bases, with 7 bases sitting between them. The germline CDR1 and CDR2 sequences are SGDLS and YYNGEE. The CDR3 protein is CASSVGGLTDTQYF. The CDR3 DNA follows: TGTGCCAGCAGCGTAGGTGGACTCACAGATACGCAGTATTTT. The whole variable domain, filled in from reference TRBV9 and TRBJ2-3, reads DSGVTQTPKHLITATGQRVTLRCSPRSGDLSVYWYQQSLDQGLQFLIQYYNGEERAKGNILERFSAQQFPDLHSELNLSSLELGDSALYFCASSVGGLTDTQYFGPGTRLTVL.

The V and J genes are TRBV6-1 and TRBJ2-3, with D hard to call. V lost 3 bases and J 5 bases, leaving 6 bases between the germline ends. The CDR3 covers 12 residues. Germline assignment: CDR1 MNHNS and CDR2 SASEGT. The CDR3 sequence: CASSEELDTQYF. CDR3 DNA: TGTGCCAGCAGTGAGGAACTAGATACGCAGTATTTT.

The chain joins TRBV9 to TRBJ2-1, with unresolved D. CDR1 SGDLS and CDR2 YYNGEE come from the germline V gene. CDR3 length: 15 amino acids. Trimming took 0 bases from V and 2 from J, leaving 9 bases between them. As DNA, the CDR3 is TGTGCCAGCAGCGTAGTGCCGGACCCCTACAATGAGCAGTTCTTC. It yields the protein CASSVVPDPYNEQFF.

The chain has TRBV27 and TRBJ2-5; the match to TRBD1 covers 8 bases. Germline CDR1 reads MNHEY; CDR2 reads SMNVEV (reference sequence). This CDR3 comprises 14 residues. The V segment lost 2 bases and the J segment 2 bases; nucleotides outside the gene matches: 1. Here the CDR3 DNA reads TGTGCCAGCAGTTTAAACAGGGGGCAAGAGACCCAGTACTTC. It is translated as CASSLNRGQETQYF.

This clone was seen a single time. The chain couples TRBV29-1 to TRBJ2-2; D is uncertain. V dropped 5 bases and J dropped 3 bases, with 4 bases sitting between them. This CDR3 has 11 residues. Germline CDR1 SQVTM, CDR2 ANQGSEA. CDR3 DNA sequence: TGCAGCGTTAGTGACACCGGGGAGCTGTTTTTT. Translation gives CSVSDTGELFF.

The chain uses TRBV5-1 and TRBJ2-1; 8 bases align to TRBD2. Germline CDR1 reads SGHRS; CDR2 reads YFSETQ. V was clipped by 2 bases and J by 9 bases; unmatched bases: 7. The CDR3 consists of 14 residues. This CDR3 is CASSFLSGSAEQFF. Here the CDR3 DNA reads TGCGCCAGCAGCTTCTTAAGCGGGAGTGCTGAGCAGTTCTTC.

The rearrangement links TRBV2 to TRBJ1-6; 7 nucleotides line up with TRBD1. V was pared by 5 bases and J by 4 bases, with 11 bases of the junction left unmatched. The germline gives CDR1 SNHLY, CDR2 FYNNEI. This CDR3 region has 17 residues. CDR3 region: CASSLTADRIYNSPLHF. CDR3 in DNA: TGTGCCAGCAGTCTCACTGCGGACAGGATTTATAATTCACCCCTCCACTTT.

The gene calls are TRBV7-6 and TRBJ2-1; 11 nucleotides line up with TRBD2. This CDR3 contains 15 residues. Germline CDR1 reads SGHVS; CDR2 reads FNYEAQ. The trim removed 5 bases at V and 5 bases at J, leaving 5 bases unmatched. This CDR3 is CASSKLAGVNNEQFF. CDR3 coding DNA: TGTGCCAGCAGCAAACTAGCGGGGGTTAACAATGAGCAGTTCTTC.

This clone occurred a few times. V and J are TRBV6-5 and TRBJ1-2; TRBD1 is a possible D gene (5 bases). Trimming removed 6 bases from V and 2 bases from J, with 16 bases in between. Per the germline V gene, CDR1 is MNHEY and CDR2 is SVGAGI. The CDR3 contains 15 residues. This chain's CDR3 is CASSASIRENYGYTF. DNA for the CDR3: TGTGCCAGCAGCGCCTCGATCAGGGAAAACTATGGCTACACCTTC.

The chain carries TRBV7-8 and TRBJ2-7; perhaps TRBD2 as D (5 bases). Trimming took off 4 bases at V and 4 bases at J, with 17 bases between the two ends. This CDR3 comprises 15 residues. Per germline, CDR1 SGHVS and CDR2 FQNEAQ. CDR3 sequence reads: CASSSRRLTFYEQYF. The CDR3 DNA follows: TGTGCCAGCAGCTCAAGGAGACTAACTTTTTACGAGCAGTACTTC.

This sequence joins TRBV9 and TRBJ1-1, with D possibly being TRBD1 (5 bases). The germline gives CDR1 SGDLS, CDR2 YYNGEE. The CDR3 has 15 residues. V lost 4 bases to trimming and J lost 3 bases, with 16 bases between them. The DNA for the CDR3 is TGTGCCAGCAGCCCGAGTGTGGGGGTGTACACTGAAGCTTTCTTT. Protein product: CASSPSVGVYTEAFF.

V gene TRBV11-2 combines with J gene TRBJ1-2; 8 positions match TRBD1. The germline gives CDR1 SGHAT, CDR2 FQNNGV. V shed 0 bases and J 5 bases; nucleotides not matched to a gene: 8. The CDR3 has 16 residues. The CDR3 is CASSLDYRGSRYGYTF. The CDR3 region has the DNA TGTGCCAGCAGCTTAGATTACAGGGGGTCTAGGTATGGCTACACCTTC.

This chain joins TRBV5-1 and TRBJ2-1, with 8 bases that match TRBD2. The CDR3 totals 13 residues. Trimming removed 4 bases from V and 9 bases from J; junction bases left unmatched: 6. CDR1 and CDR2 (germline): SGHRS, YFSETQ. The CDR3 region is CASSEVTSVEQFF. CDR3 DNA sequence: TGCGCCAGCAGCGAAGTGACTAGCGTTGAGCAGTTCTTC.

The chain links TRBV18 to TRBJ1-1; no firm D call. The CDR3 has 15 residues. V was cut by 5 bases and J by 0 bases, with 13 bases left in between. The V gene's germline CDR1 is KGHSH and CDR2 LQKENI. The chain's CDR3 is CASSSIGRLNTEAFF. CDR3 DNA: TGTGCCAGCTCATCTATTGGACGGCTGAACACTGAAGCTTTCTTT.

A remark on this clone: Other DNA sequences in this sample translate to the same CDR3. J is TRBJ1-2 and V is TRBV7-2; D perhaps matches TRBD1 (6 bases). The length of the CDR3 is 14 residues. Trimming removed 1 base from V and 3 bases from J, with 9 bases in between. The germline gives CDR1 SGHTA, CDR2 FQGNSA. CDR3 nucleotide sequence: TGTGCCAGCAGCTTAGTCGGGGGCGACTATGGCTACACCTTC. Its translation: CASSLVGGDYGYTF. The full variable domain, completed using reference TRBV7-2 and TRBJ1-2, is GAGVSQSPSNKVTEKGKDVELRCDPISGHTALYWYRQSLGQGLEFLIYFQGNSAPDKSGLPSDRFSAERTGGSVSTLTIQRTQQEDSAVYLCASSLVGGDYGYTFGSGTRLTVV.

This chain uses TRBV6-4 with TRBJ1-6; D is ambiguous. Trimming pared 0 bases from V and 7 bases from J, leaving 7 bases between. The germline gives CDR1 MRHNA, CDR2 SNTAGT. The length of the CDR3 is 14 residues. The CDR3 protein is CASSDSFGNSPLHF. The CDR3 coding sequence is TGTGCCAGCAGTGACTCCTTCGGGAATTCACCCCTCCACTTT.

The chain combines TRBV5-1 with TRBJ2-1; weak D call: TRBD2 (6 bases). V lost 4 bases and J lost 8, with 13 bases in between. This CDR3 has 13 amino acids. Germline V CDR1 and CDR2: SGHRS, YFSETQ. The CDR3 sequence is CASSPNWGDEQFF. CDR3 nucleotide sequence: TGCGCCAGCAGCCCCAACTGGGGGGATGAGCAGTTCTTC.

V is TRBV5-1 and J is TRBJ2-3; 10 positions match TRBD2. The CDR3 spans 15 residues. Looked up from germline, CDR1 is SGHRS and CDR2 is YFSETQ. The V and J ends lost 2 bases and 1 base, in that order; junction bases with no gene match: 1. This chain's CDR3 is CASSLTSGGTDTQYF. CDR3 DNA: TGCGCCAGCAGCTTAACTAGCGGGGGCACAGATACGCAGTATTTT.

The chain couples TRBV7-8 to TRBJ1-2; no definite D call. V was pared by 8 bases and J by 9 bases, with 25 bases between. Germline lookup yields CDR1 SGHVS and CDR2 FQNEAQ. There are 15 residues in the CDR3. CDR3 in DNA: TGTGCCAGCTGCCCCCTTGCCGCCTGCGGTGGTCGCTACACCTTC. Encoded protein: CASCPLAACGGRYTF.

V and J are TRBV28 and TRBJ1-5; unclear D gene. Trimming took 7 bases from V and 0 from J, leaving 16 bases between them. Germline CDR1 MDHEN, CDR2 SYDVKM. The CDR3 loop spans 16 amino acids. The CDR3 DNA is TGTGCCAGCACCCCGCCCCTTGGAGCTAGCAATCAGCCCCAGCATTTT. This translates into CASTPPLGASNQPQHF.

The CDR3 region has the DNA TGTGCCAGCAGCTTAGTTACAAGGTCAGAGCAGTACTTC. Amino acid sequence: CASSLVTRSEQYF. The V gene is TRBV11-2, the J gene TRBJ2-7, with D unclear. Trimming took off 1 base at V and 7 bases at J, with 11 bases between the two ends. Germline V gene lookup returns CDR1 SGHAT and CDR2 FQNNGV. CDR3 length: 13 residues.